This TCR beta chain came from a study of molecular identifiers for immune sequencing clone quantification (dated by TCRdb to the late 2010s). About the investigation overall: For a replicate experiment, RNA from around 20,000 or 100,000 naive CD8 T cells was divided into five aliquots, of which four were sequenced. This methods study used CD8 T cells to benchmark TCR RNA copy counting and molecular-identifier clustering-based TCR repertoire sequencing (MIDCIRS). The study at large found these results: In CMV-specific effector cells, clones with more than 20 RNA copies contained over 99% of molecules, whereas in naive cells such clones contained under 1% of molecules. Even against a background of about a million naive CD8 T cells, spiked-in Jurkat TCR RNA amounting to a single cell's worth was reported to be detectable. When barcode sub-clustering was left out, chimeric consensus sequences inflated TCR diversity, with chimeras reaching as high as 47%. The naive libraries included spiked-in Jurkat TCR RNA (about ten copies' worth), and this RNA is not part of the donor repertoire. Modeling estimated 2.5 to 3.5 recovered TCR RNA copies per cell, compared with about 10 by digital PCR, which implies roughly 30% capture efficiency. Highly expanded clone sizes could be underestimated if identical TCR molecules share a barcode.

The CDR3 starts with the cysteine, ends with the phenylalanine, and has 15 residues. This entry keeps only the CDR3 DNA: 45 bases, framed from base 1. At the junction V is shortened by 6 bases and J by 8 bases, with 20 bases in between. Based on the germline V gene, the CDR1 and CDR2 sequences are MNHEY and SVGAGI. This clonotype has only a few counts. The antigen it recognizes is unknown. Base qualities were left out, and no much larger clone turns up one base away. The library was obtained by PCR. The sample was run on a NextSeq 500. Bulk TCR libraries were generated as previously described, with the TCR primers listed in Table S5 used. Purification of total RNA was performed with the Qiagen AllPrep DNA/RNA kit. Before analysis, reads from multiple sequencing runs of one library were combined. In the authors' own workflow: Reads were retained only if an exact TCR constant sequence was present, and the retained reads were trimmed to 150 nt and grouped according to their 12-nt molecular barcodes. Reads within each barcode group were sub-clustered using a 15% Levenshtein threshold, and quality-weighted consensus sequences were constructed for each RNA molecule. Non-functional sequences were discarded, and so were lower-count sequences lying one edit away from another sequence. Based on a fit of two negative binomial distributions, barcode sub-clusters having less than 20% of the maximum read count were discarded. The public sequencing data were trimmed at Q25 with fastp and processed into clonotypes with MiXCR by TCRdb, which kept only in-frame beta chains. Rows matching on CDR3 protein sequence are summarized as one entry with the most common DNA and genes. These V and J calls rely on TCRdb rather than the paper's analysis. In all, the sample holds hundreds of thousands of distinct CDR3 sequences, and 25% of those were seen once. Clones ranked in the top ten supply about 0.78% of the sample.

Libraries of naive CD8 T cells were built from anywhere between about 17,000 and 1,000,000 sorted cells, with 10%, 30% or 50% of the purified RNA used. Naive CD8 T cells were FACS-sorted as CD8+CD4-CCR7+CD45RA+ on a BD FACSAria II into RLT Plus buffer. Detection sensitivity was tested by spiking Jurkat RNA equal to around 11 TCR copies' worth into samples containing roughly 17,000-1,100,000 naive CD8 T cells. Enrichment of CD8 T cells was done with RosetteSep CD8+ T Cell Enrichment Cocktail plus Ficoll-Paque, and ACK red cell lysis came afterward. The rearrangement joined TRBV6-5 to TRBJ1-5, and the D gene may be TRBD1, 5 bases matching. The source material was naive CD8+ T cells from blood, with Jurkat cell RNA spiked in. According to the study, the label for this sample's cell subset or site signals: FACS-sorted CD8+CD4-CCR7+CD45RA+ naive T cells. This receptor was obtained from a human donor in good health. Some libraries in this study had Jurkat cell RNA spiked in. The CDR3 region has the sequence CASRPQGWYGEPQHF. The DNA reads TGTGCCAGCAGACCTCAGGGATGGTACGGGGAGCCCCAGCATTTT.